This T cell receptor beta chain was documented in a study of technical replicates of blood from four donors. Between the trimmed V and J ends, which lost 5 bases and 2 bases, there was a span of 6 bases. The CDR3 contains 13 residues. Germline V gene lookup returns CDR1 MNHEY and CDR2 SMNVEV (reference sequence). Some clones are missing from TCRdb's copy, which holds only in-frame ones; the method was immunoSEQ multiplex PCR. In the table there are under 100,000 clones, roughly 96% of which are singletons. Sequencing was carried out using T cells isolated from PBMCs. The V call is TRBV27, the J call TRBJ2-2, with D hard to call. The receptor comes from a human donor in good health. The CDR3 nucleotides are TGTGCCAGCAGTCTTTTAAACACCGGGGAGCTGTTTTTT. The encoded protein is CASSLLNTGELFF.